The 3 T cell receptor beta chains presented below share a single source sample, sequenced in a study of CD8 T cells in Susac syndrome. RNA totalling about 0.5 to 1 ug underwent reverse transcription with random hexamers. TCRdb reprocessed the immunoSEQ multiplex PCR reads via MiXCR and lists one record per CDR3 protein. The table shows under 200,000 distinct CDR3 sequences, with roughly 96% occurring only once. Specimen: CD4+ T cells from PBMCs. The receptors derive from a human donor in good health.

The chain recombines TRBV27 with TRBJ2-1; possibly TRBD2 for D (6 bases). CDR3 size: 12 residues. From germline, CDR1 is MNHEY and CDR2 SMNVEV (reference sequence). V lost 5 bases and J 8 bases, leaving 10 bases between the germline ends. The CDR3 protein is CASSDRGYEQFF. The CDR3 DNA is TGTGCCAGCAGTGATCGGGGGTATGAGCAGTTCTTC.

The V and J genes are TRBV28 and TRBJ2-7; 7 bases match TRBD2. Per the germline V gene, CDR1 is MDHEN and CDR2 is SYDVKM. The CDR3 loop spans 14 amino acids. V trimming: 8 bases; J trimming: 0 bases; junction bases outside the gene matches: 7. The CDR3 sequence is CASRGVGGSYEQYV. The CDR3 DNA is TGTGCCAGCCGGGGGGTTGGGGGCTCCTACGAGCAGTACGTC.

The chain joins TRBV20-1 to TRBJ2-3; 10 positions agree with TRBD2. CDR1 and CDR2 (germline): DFQATT, SNEGSKA (reference sequence). The ends lost 0 bases at V and 0 bases at J; junction bases unmatched: 9. The length of the CDR3 is 18 residues. In DNA, the CDR3 is TGCAGTGCTAGAGATCAGGGACTAGCGTTCTCTAGCACAGATACGCAGTATTTT. This gives the protein CSARDQGLAFSSTDTQYF.